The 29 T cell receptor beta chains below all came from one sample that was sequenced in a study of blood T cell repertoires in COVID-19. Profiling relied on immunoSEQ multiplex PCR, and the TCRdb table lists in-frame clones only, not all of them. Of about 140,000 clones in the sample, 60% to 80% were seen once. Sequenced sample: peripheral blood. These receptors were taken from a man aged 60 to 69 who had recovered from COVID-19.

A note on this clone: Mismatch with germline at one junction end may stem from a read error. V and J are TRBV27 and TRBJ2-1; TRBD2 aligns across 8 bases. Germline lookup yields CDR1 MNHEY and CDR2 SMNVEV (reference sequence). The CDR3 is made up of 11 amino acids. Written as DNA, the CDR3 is TGTGCCAGCAGTTCCGGGACTAGTTGGGTCTTC. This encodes CASSSGTSWVF.

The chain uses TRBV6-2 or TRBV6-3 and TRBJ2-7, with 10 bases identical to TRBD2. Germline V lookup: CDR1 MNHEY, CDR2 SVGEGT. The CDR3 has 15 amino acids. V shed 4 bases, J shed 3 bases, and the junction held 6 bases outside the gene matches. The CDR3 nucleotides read TGTGCCAGCAGTTCTCGCGGACTAGCGGTCTACGAGCAGTACTTC. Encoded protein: CASSSRGLAVYEQYF.

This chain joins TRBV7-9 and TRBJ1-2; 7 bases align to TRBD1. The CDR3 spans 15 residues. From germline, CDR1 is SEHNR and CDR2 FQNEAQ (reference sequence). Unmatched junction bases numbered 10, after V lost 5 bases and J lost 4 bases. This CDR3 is CASSAGQDRSYGYTF. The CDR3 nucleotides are TGTGCCAGCAGCGCCGGACAGGACCGTTCCTATGGCTACACCTTC.

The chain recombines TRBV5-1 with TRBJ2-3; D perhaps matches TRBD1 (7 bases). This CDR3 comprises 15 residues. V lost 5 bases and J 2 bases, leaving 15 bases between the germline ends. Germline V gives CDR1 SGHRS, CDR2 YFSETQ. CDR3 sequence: CASSLDRDSTDTQYF. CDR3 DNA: TGCGCCAGCAGTCTCGACAGGGACTCCACAGATACGCAGTATTTT.

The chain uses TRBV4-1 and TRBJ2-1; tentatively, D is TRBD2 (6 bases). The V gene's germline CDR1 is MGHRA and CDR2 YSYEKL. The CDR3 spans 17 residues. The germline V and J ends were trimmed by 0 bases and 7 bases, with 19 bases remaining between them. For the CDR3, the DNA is TGCGCCAGCAGCCAAGATGGTATCCAGCGGGTGGGGAATGAGCAGTTCTTC. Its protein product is CASSQDGIQRVGNEQFF.

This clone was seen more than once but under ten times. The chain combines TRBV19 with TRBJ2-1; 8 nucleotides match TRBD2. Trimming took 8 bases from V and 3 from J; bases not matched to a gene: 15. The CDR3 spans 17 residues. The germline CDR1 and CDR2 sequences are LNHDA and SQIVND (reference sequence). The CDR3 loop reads CASSLRSGSVSYNEQFF. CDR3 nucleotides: TGTGCCAGTTCCTTACGGAGCGGGAGTGTTAGCTACAATGAGCAGTTCTTC.

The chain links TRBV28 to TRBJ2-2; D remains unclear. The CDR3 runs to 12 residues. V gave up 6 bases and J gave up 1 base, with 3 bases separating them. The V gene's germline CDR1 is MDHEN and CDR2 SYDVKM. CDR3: CASRLNTGELFF. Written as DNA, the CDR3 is TGTGCCAGCAGACTGAACACCGGGGAGCTGTTTTTT.

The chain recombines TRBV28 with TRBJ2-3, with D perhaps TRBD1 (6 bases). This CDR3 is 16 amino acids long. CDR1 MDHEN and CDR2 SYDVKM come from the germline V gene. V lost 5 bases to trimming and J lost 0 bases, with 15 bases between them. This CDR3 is CASSPTSRGSTDTQYF. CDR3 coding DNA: TGTGCCAGCAGTCCCACGAGTAGGGGGAGCACAGATACGCAGTATTTT. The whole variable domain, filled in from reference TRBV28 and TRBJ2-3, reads DVKVTQSSRYLVKRTGEKVFLECVQDMDHENMFWYRQDPGLGLRLIYFSYDVKMKEKGDIPEGYSVSREKKERFSLILESASTNQTSMYLCASSPTSRGSTDTQYFGPGTRLTVL.

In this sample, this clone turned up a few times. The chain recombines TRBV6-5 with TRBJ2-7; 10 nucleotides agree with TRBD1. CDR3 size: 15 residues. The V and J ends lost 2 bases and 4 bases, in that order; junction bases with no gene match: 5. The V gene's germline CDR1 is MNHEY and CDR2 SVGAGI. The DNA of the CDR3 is TGTGCCAGCAGTTACCGCGGGGGACAGGGGTACGAGCAGTACTTC. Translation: CASSYRGGQGYEQYF.

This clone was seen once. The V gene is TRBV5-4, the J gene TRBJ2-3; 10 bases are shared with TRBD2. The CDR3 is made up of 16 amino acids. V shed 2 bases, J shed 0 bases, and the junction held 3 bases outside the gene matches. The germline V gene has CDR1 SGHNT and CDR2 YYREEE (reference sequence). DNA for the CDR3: TGTGCCAGCAGCTTCCCTAGCGGGGGAAGCACAGATACGCAGTATTTT. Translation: CASSFPSGGSTDTQYF.

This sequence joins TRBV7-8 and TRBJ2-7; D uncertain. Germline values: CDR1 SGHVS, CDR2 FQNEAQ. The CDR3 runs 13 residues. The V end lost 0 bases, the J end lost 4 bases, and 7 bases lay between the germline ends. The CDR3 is CASSLAPQYEQYF. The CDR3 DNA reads TGTGCCAGCAGCTTAGCCCCTCAGTACGAGCAGTACTTC.

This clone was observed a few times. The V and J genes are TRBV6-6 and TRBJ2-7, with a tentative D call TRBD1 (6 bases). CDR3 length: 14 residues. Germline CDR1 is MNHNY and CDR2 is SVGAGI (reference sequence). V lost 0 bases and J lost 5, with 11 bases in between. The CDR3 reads CASSYSPGADEQYF. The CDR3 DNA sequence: TGTGCCAGCAGTTACTCGCCAGGGGCGGACGAGCAGTACTTC.

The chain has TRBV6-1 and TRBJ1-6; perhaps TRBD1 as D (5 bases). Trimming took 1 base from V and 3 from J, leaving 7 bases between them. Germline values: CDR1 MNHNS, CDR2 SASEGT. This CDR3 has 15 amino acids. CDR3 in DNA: TGTGCCAGCAGTGAAGAGGGGTACTATAATTCACCCCTCCACTTT. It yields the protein CASSEEGYYNSPLHF.

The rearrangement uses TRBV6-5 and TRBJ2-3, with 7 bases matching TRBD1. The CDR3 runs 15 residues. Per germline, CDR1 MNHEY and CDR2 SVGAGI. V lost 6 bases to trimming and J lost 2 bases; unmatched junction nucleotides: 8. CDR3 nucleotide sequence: TGTGCCAGCAGCTCTGGACAGGCTATCACAGATACGCAGTATTTT. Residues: CASSSGQAITDTQYF.

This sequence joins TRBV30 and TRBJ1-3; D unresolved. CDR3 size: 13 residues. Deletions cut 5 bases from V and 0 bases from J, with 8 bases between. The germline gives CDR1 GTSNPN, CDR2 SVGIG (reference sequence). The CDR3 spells CAWELYSGNTIYF. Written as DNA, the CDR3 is TGTGCCTGGGAGCTCTACTCTGGAAACACCATATATTTT.

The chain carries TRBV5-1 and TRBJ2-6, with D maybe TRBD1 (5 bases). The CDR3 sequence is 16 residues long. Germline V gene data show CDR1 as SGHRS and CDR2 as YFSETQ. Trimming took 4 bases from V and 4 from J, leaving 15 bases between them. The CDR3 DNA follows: TGCGCCAGCAGCCCTCAGGGTCGATCGGGGGCCAACGTCCTGACTTTC. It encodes CASSPQGRSGANVLTF.

The CDR3 spells CASSIGRVSNQPQHF. CDR3 nucleotide sequence: TGTGCCAGTAGTATAGGCAGGGTTAGCAATCAGCCCCAGCATTTT. J is TRBJ1-5 and V is TRBV19; D might be TRBD1 (5 bases). Trimming stripped 1 base from V and 0 bases from J, with 7 bases between. CDR1 is LNHDA, CDR2 SQIVND, per germline (reference sequence). CDR3 size: 15 residues.

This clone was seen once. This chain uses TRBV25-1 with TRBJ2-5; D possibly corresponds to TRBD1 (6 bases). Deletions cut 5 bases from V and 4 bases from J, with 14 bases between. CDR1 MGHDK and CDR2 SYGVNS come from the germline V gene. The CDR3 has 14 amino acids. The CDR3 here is CASSFRGAIETQYF. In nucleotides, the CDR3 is TGTGCCAGCAGTTTCAGGGGCGCAATAGAGACCCAGTACTTC.

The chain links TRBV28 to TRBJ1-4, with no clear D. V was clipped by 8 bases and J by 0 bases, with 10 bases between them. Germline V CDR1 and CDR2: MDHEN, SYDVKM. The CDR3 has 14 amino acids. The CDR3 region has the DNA TGTGCCAGCGGAGGCGGGACAACTAATGAAAAACTGTTTTTT. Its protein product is CASGGGTTNEKLFF.

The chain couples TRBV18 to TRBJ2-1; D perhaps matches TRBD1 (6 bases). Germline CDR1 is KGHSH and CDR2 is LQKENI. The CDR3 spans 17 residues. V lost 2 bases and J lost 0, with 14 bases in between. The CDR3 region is CASSPGQGSSSYNEQFF. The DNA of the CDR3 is TGTGCCAGCTCACCAGGGCAGGGGTCGAGCTCCTACAATGAGCAGTTCTTC.

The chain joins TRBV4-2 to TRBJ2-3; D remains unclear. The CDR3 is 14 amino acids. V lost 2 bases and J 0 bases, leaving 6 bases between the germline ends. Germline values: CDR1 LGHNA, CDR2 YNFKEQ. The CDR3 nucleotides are TGTGCCAGCAGCCAAACGGTGAGCACAGATACGCAGTATTTT. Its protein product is CASSQTVSTDTQYF.

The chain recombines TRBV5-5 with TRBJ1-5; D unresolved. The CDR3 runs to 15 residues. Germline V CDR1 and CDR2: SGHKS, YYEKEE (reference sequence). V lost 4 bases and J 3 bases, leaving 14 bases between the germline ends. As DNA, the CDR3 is TGTGCCAGCAGCGTCGCGGCGGGCCTCAATCAGCCCCAGCATTTT. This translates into CASSVAAGLNQPQHF.

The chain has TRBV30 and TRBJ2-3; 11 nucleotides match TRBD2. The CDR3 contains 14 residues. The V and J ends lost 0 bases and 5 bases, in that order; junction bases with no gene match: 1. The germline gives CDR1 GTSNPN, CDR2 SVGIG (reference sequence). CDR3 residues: CAWSVGTSGDTQYF. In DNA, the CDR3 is TGTGCCTGGAGTGTTGGGACTAGCGGAGATACGCAGTATTTT.

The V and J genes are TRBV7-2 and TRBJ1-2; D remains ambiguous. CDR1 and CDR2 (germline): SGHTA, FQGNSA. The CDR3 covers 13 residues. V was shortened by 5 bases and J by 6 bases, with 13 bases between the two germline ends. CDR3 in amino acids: CASSAGLLNGYTF. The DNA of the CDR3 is TGTGCCAGCAGCGCCGGACTTTTAAATGGCTACACCTTC.

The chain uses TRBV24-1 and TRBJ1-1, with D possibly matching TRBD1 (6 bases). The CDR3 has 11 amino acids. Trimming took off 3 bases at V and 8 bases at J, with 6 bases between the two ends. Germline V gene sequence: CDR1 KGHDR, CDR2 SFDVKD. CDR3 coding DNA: TGTGCCACCAGTGATAGGGGGGAAGCTTTCTTT. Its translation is CATSDRGEAFF.

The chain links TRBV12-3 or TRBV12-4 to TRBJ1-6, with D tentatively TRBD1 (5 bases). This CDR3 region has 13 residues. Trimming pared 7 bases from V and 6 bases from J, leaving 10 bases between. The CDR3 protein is CASKKGSNSPLHF. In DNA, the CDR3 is TGTGCCAGCAAGAAGGGGTCTAATTCACCCCTCCACTTT.

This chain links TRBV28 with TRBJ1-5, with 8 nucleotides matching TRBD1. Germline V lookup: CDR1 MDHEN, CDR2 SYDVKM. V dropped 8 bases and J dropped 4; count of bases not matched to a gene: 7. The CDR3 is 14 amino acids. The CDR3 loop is CASRLQGGNQPQHF. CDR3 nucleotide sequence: TGTGCCAGCCGATTACAGGGGGGGAATCAGCCCCAGCATTTT.

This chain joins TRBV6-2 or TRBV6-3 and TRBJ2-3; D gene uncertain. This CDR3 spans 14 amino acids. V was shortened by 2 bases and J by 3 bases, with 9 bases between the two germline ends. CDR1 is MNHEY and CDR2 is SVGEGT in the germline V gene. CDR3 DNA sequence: TGTGCCAGCAGTTACCCCGCAGGAACAGATACGCAGTATTTT. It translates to CASSYPAGTDTQYF.

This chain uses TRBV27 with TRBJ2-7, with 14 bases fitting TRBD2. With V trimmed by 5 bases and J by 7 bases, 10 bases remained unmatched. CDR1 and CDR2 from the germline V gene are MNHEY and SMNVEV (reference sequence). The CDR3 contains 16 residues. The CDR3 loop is CASSPSTSGRAKEQYF. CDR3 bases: TGTGCCAGCAGTCCCTCGACTAGCGGGAGGGCAAAGGAGCAGTACTTC.